This TCR beta chain emerged from a study of T cell clonality in common variable immunodeficiency. The CDR3 runs 15 residues. J gave up 4 bases and V 3 bases, and 4 bases lay outside the gene matches. In germline, CDR1 is SQVTM, CDR2 ANQGSEA. TCRdb's table, derived via immunoSEQ multiplex PCR, lists solely in-frame clones and lacks some. The record shows 26,000 or so clones for this sample, with no singletons present. General observations from the study: CVID subjects shared fewer TCRbeta clones than healthy controls did. Repertoire-complication correlations in CVID were limited by patient heterogeneity. Reportedly, TCR beta sequences from common variable immunodeficiency showed fewer deletions and N-nucleotide insertions.

This clone was seen at least ten times. The antigen remains undetermined. The CDR3 end falls 3 residues outside the read, so it is completed with the germline J gene. This TCR was sampled from a human donor with common variable immunodeficiency. The chain recombines TRBV29-1 with TRBJ2-1; TRBD2 matches 12 bases. Input material: peripheral blood mononuclear cells. CDR3 in amino acids: CSVDRLAGAYNEQFF. The CDR3 DNA, read in part, is TGCAGCGTTGATCGACTAGCGGGGGCGTACAATGAG.